This TCR beta chain was sequenced in a study of shared clonotypes between healthy human individuals. The assay was carried out at the deep level. Source study methods: Filtering differed because ImmunoSEQ produced junction-only sequences that carried no quality scores. Libraries were prepared by immunoSEQ multiplex PCR; TCRdb keeps only in-frame clonotypes and omits some of them. V, J and clone size reflect that table, while D and trimming were determined from the DNA. The data show 110,000 or so clones, around 73% seen once. Details on this clone: What it binds is unknown.

Trimming removed 4 bases at V and 6 bases at J, with 18 bases between. Germline V lookup: CDR1 SGHDN, CDR2 FVKESK. The CDR3 has 16 amino acids. Study-level results: In this cohort, only blood was sampled, and tissue repertoires likely differ. The low donor count limited represented genetic and exposure-history diversity.

The receptor comes from a woman aged 25 to 45 in good health. The chain uses TRBV14 and TRBJ2-2, with D possibly matching TRBD1 (5 bases). Sequencing input: memory CD8+ T cells sorted from blood. Documented subset: CD45RO+ cells pooled with CCR7-negative TemRA cells. In nucleotides, the CDR3 is TGTGCCAGCAGCCCTAGACAGACCGGCCGTCCCGGGGAGCTGTTTTTT. This translates into CASSPRQTGRPGELFF. The entire variable domain, with the rest obtained from reference TRBV14 and TRBJ2-2, is as follows: EAGVTQFPSHSVIEKGQTVTLRCDPISGHDNLYWYRRVMGKEIKFLLHFVKESKQDESGMPNNRFLAERTGGTYSTLKVQPAELEDSGVYFCASSPRQTGRPGELFFGEGSRLTVL.